A selection of T cell receptor beta chains follows, all from one sample in a study of regulatory and conventional T cells in RAG deficiency. Clones were sequenced by immunoSEQ multiplex PCR, and TCRdb holds only the in-frame ones, with some missing. The sample has tens of thousands of clones; more than 80% are singletons. The same sample was also used in a study of regulatory T cells.

Sequencing was performed on CD4+ effector T cells sorted from blood. These receptors all stem from a human donor in good health. The CDR3 runs from the conserved cysteine through the conserved F or W. The order of the fields is D gene, J gene, V gene, CDR3 protein. The D gene is left open where the match is weak.

>-|TRBJ2-7|TRBV7-9
CASSYTYEQYF
>-|TRBJ1-1|TRBV9
CASSVEQVNTEAFF
>TRBD2|TRBJ2-3|TRBV18
CASSPLAGGLDTQYF
>-|TRBJ1-4|TRBV6-1
CASSELTGEKLFF
>-|TRBJ1-6|TRBV6-4
CASSLDGNNSPLHF
>TRBD1|TRBJ1-2|TRBV19
CASRLTGTGGAGYTF
>-|TRBJ2-7|TRBV5-1
CASSLGLAFSYEQYF
>-|TRBJ1-1|TRBV19
CASSIPVRGTEAFF
>-|TRBJ2-7|TRBV7-9
CASGTQGTHEQYF
>-|TRBJ2-2|TRBV7-7
CASSPTKTETGELFF
>-|TRBJ1-5|TRBV5-1
CASSVRGGNQPQHF
>-|TRBJ1-5|TRBV6-5
CASSYPENSNQPQHF
>TRBD2|TRBJ2-2|TRBV5-1
CASTLLQGSGTGELFF
>-|TRBJ2-5|TRBV6-5
CASSYSALQETQYF
>-|TRBJ1-2|TRBV6-4
CASRDHLGGYTF
>-|TRBJ2-1|TRBV6-6
CASIMIGGLEQFF
>TRBD2|TRBJ2-1|TRBV7-3
CASSPRSGVGYNEQFF
>TRBD2|TRBJ2-2|TRBV19
CATTGTRTGELFF
>TRBD1|TRBJ2-2|TRBV10-1
CASSDQGARDTGELFF
>-|TRBJ2-1|TRBV7-9
CASSLVLGLPVNEQFF
>-|TRBJ1-6|TRBV7-9
CASSWMGGNSPLHF
>-|TRBJ1-5|TRBV19
CAIGGRPNQPQHF
>TRBD1|TRBJ1-1|TRBV19
CASSPGGTVNTEAFF
>TRBD1|TRBJ1-1|TRBV7-9
CASSLGRSGQGTRNTEAFF
>-|TRBJ1-1|TRBV19
CASRRKAGENTEAFF
>-|TRBJ2-3|TRBV10-3
CAISPRGPIEGDTQYF
>TRBD1|TRBJ1-4|TRBV6-5
CASSRSDRGEKLFF
>-|TRBJ1-5|TRBV27
CASSSTGGAQPQHF
>TRBD1|TRBJ2-1|TRBV6-1
CASSEPGTGADEQFF
>TRBD1|TRBJ2-5|TRBV7-9
CASSGGTGAQYF
>-|TRBJ1-1|TRBV7-9
CASSLVQEAFF
>-|TRBJ2-3|TRBV20-1
CSAFRYTQYF
>TRBD1|TRBJ1-4|TRBV30
CAWDDRGNEKLFF
>TRBD2|TRBJ2-4|TRBV11-3
CASSLSSGRAKNIQYF
>TRBD1|TRBJ1-2|TRBV14
CASSPTGNYGYTF
>TRBD1|TRBJ1-5|TRBV27
CATARGTALSNQPQHF
>-|TRBJ2-6|TRBV6-1
CASSGANVLTF